Below, one T cell receptor (beta chain) is given with its context. Its antigen is still unknown. Clones were read by immunoSEQ multiplex PCR, and TCRdb kept only the in-frame ones, dropping some. The table records around 65,000 clones, about 87% of them present only once. This sample was taken from a study of CD4 T cells in relation to SARS-CoV-2 and coronaviruses. Findings of the study overall: Culture-expanded clones reflect memory recall rather than primary priming during culture.

Before the COVID-19 pandemic, during about 2011-2018, CD4+ T cells were taken from unexposed donors. The CDR3 has 14 residues. V lost 0 bases and J 2 bases, leaving 7 bases between the germline ends. Germline V gives CDR1 SGHRS, CDR2 YFSETQ. The chain employs TRBV5-1 and TRBJ2-3; unclear D gene. The sequenced material came from memory CD4+ T cells from PBMCs. This clonotype was sampled from a human donor in good health. The CDR3, as DNA: TGCGCCAGCAGCTTGGGACGGGCCACAGATACGCAGTATTTT. Its protein product is CASSLGRATDTQYF.